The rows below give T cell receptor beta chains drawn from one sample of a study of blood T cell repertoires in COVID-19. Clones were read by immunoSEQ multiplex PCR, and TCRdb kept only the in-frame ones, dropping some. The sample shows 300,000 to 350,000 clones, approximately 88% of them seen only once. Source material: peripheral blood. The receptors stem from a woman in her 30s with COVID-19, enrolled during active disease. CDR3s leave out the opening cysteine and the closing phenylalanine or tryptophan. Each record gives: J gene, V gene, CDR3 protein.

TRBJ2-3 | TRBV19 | ASNRPRGTQY
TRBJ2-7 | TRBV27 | ASSLLGQGAKEQY
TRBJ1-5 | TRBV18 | ASSPDSGRRQPQH
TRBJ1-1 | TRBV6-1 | ASSEEGMTEAF
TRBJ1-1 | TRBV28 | ASGTGDTEAF
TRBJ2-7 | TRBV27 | ASSFMGGEQY
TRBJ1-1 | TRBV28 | ASRQPGQGWLNTEAF
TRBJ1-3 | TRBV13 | ASSFRGGSGNTIY
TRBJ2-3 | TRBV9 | ATVDDRVRTDTQY
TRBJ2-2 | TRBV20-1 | SASNPGLTGELF
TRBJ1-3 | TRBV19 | ASSVSSGGRGNTIY
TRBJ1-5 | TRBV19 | ASNRRDSNQPQH
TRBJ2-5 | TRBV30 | AWSSGTGGETQY
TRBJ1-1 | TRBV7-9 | ASSFISPEAF
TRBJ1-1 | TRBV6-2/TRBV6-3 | ASSYYSNTEAF